The 18 T cell receptor beta chains given below trace back to one sample, sequenced in a study of cytomegalovirus exposure and HLA in healthy donors. Generated by immunoSEQ multiplex PCR, the TCRdb table keeps only in-frame clones and is missing some. The table shows under 130,000 clones, with approximately 90% occurring only once. The material sequenced was PBMCs. All receptors derive from a woman between 18 and 30 years old in good health and CMV-seropositive.

The V gene is TRBV6-4, the J gene TRBJ1-6, with no clear D. This CDR3 region has 15 residues. The V end lost 8 bases, the J end lost 6 bases, and 17 bases lay between the germline ends. Germline CDR1 is MRHNA and CDR2 is SNTAGT. The CDR3 coding sequence is TGTGCCAGCTCGAAAGAAGGCGGGAGTAATTCACCCCTCCACTTT. Translating gives CASSKEGGSNSPLHF.

This rearrangement joins TRBV11-3 to TRBJ2-7, with D tentatively TRBD2 (6 bases). Trimming removed 4 bases from V and 2 bases from J, with 12 bases in between. The germline CDR1 and CDR2 sequences are SGHNT and YENEEA. The CDR3 contains 14 residues. DNA for the CDR3: TGTGCCAGCAGCTATCGGGGGAGACCCTACGAGCAGTACTTC. Amino acids: CASSYRGRPYEQYF. The entire variable domain, with the rest obtained from reference TRBV11-3 and TRBJ2-7, is as follows: EAGVVQSPRYKIIEKKQPVAFWCNPISGHNTLYWYLQNLGQGPELLIRYENEEAVDDSQLPKDRFSAERLKGVDSTLKIQPAELGDSAVYLCASSYRGRPYEQYFGPGTRLTVT.

The chain uses TRBV7-9 and TRBJ2-5; TRBD2 is a possible D gene (5 bases). This CDR3 has 16 amino acids. V was shortened by 5 bases and J by 10 bases, with 26 bases between the two germline ends. Germline CDR1 and CDR2: SEHNR and FQNEAQ (reference sequence). The CDR3 DNA sequence: TGTGCCAGCAGCCTCGGACTGGAAGCACCGTCGGTCGGCCAGTACTTC. This sequence encodes CASSLGLEAPSVGQYF.

The chain combines TRBV7-2 with TRBJ2-5; TRBD2 matches at 7 bases. Germline CDR1 reads SGHTA; CDR2 reads FQGNSA. This CDR3 is built from 13 residues. J gave up 5 bases and V 5 bases, and 5 bases lay outside the gene matches. CDR3 nucleotide sequence: TGTGCCAGCAGCCGAGGACTAGAGGAGACCCAGTACTTC. Encoded protein: CASSRGLEETQYF.

The chain recombines TRBV4-1 with TRBJ2-7; 12 nucleotides agree with TRBD2. CDR3 size: 17 residues. Per the germline V gene, CDR1 is MGHRA and CDR2 is YSYEKL. Trimming cost V 3 bases and J 2 bases; bases outside gene matches: 8. For the CDR3, the DNA is TGCGCCAGCAGCCATTGGCTAGCGGGGGGGCCGGCCTACGAGCAGTACTTC. Protein sequence: CASSHWLAGGPAYEQYF.

The chain couples TRBV7-9 to TRBJ1-1; the D is unclear. The germline gives CDR1 SEHNR, CDR2 FQNEAQ (reference sequence). V was clipped by 2 bases and J by 1 base, with 11 bases between them. This CDR3 region has 15 residues. CDR3 region: CASSLYRNPNTEAFF. The CDR3 region has the DNA TGTGCCAGCAGCTTATACAGAAACCCGAACACTGAAGCTTTCTTT.

This clone was detected only once. CDR3 sequence reads: CASSPSGTYEQYF. In DNA, the CDR3 is TGTGCCAGCTCACCATCCGGGACCTACGAGCAGTACTTC. The V call is TRBV18, the J call TRBJ2-7; a possible D gene is TRBD2 (5 bases). The V end was cut by 2 bases, the J end by 2 bases, with 7 bases between. CDR1 is KGHSH and CDR2 is LQKENI in the germline V gene. CDR3 length: 13 amino acids. The whole variable domain, filled in from reference TRBV18 and TRBJ2-7, reads NAGVMQNPRHLVRRRGQEARLRCSPMKGHSHVYWYRQLPEEGLKFMVYLQKENIIDESGMPKERFSAEFPKEGPSILRIQQVVRGDSAAYFCASSPSGTYEQYFGPGTRLTVT.

The CDR3 here is CASSSGFQEAFF. The CDR3, as DNA: TGTGCCAGCAGCTCAGGGTTTCAAGAAGCTTTCTTT. V and J are TRBV7-6 and TRBJ1-1; tentative D call: TRBD1 (5 bases). The CDR3 is made up of 12 amino acids. V lost 4 bases to trimming and J lost 8 bases, with 11 bases between them. The germline CDR1 and CDR2 sequences are SGHVS and FNYEAQ.

The chain recombines TRBV18 with TRBJ1-2; D not certain. V lost 2 bases to trimming and J lost 6 bases, with 4 bases between them. There are 11 residues in the CDR3. Per the germline V gene, CDR1 is KGHSH and CDR2 is LQKENI. This CDR3 reads CASSPSDGYTF. CDR3 DNA: TGTGCCAGCTCACCATCTGATGGCTACACCTTC.

This clone was detected only once. The chain has TRBV5-4 and TRBJ2-3; 11 bases line up with TRBD2. Germline V CDR1 and CDR2: SGHNT, YYREEE (reference sequence). The CDR3 consists of 17 residues. V gave up 0 bases and J gave up 2 bases; unmatched junction bases: 5. The CDR3 DNA is TGTGCCAGCAGCTTGGAGCTAGCGGGGGGATACACAGATACGCAGTATTTT. This encodes CASSLELAGGYTDTQYF. Based on the CDR3 plus reference TRBV5-4 and TRBJ2-3, the full variable domain is ETGVTQSPTHLIKTRGQQVTLRCSSQSGHNTVSWYQQALGQGPQFIFQYYREEENGRGNFPPRFSGLQFPNYSSELNVNALELDDSALYLCASSLELAGGYTDTQYFGPGTRLTVL.

The chain has TRBV7-6 and TRBJ2-7; D might be TRBD1 (6 bases). This CDR3 is built from 13 residues. Trimming took off 4 bases at V and 4 bases at J, with 11 bases between the two ends. The V gene's germline CDR1 is SGHVS and CDR2 FNYEAQ. The DNA of the CDR3 is TGTGCCAGCAGCTCACCGGGACAATACGAGCAGTACTTC. This gives the protein CASSSPGQYEQYF. Supplemented by reference TRBV7-6 and TRBJ2-7, the full variable domain reads GAGVSQSPRYKVTKRGQDVALRCDPISGHVSLYWYRQALGQGPEFLTYFNYEAQQDKSGLPNDRFSAERPEGSISTLTIQRTEQRDSAMYRCASSSPGQYEQYFGPGTRLTVT.

The chain combines TRBV7-3 with TRBJ1-6, with TRBD1 matching 7 bases. V lost 5 bases and J lost 7; bases outside the gene matches: 8. Per the germline V gene, CDR1 is SGHTA and CDR2 is FQGTGA. The CDR3 is made up of 15 amino acids. CDR3 region: CASSPFGTANSPLHF. CDR3 coding DNA: TGTGCCAGCAGCCCGTTTGGGACAGCCAATTCACCCCTCCACTTT.

The J gene is TRBJ1-2, the V gene TRBV2; a weak D match, TRBD1 (5 bases). Germline lookup yields CDR1 SNHLY and CDR2 FYNNEI. This CDR3 is 16 amino acids long. Trimming cost V 5 bases and J 7 bases, with 23 bases left between them. CDR3 sequence reads: CASSPGLAGKVAGYTF. CDR3 bases: TGTGCCAGCAGTCCCGGATTGGCAGGGAAGGTAGCTGGCTACACCTTC.

The chain links TRBV6-6 to TRBJ2-3; 7 bases map to TRBD1. Germline loops: CDR1 MNHNY, CDR2 SVGAGI (reference sequence). The trim removed 4 bases at V and 2 bases at J, leaving 3 bases unmatched. This CDR3 region has 14 residues. The CDR3 is CASSLGQPTDTQYF. CDR3 DNA: TGTGCCAGCAGTTTGGGACAGCCCACAGATACGCAGTATTTT.

This clone was seen a single time. The rearrangement joins TRBV27 to TRBJ2-5; a possible D gene is TRBD2 (7 bases). Germline lookup yields CDR1 MNHEY and CDR2 SMNVEV (reference sequence). There are 14 residues in the CDR3. The V end lost 6 bases, the J end lost 1 base, and 12 bases lay between the germline ends. CDR3 nucleotides: TGTGCCAGCAGAAGGGGGGGGTCCCAAGAGACCCAGTACTTC. This sequence encodes CASRRGGSQETQYF.

This clone was recorded only once. This chain uses TRBV5-1 with TRBJ2-2; 9 bases align to TRBD1. After removal of 2 bases from V and 0 bases from J, the junction contained 2 bases not matched to a gene. CDR1 and CDR2 from the germline V gene are SGHRS and YFSETQ. This CDR3 comprises 16 residues. CDR3 protein: CASSFRQGANTGELFF. In DNA form, the CDR3 reads TGCGCCAGCAGCTTCAGACAGGGGGCGAACACCGGGGAGCTGTTTTTT. The full variable domain, with the rest looked up from reference TRBV5-1 and TRBJ2-2, is KAGVTQTPRYLIKTRGQQVTLSCSPISGHRSVSWYQQTPGQGLQFLFEYFSETQRNKGNFPGRFSGRQFSNSRSEMNVSTLELGDSALYLCASSFRQGANTGELFFGEGSRLTVL.

This clone came up once. The chain combines TRBV6-1 with TRBJ2-7; TRBD2 matches 7 bases. Germline values: CDR1 MNHNS, CDR2 SASEGT. The CDR3 runs 12 residues. Trimming removed 4 bases from V and 6 bases from J; junction bases left unmatched: 3. In nucleotides, the CDR3 is TGTGCCAGCAGTGCTTTAGCGGGCGAGCAGTACTTC. Protein product: CASSALAGEQYF.

The chain combines TRBV6-6 with TRBJ2-3; weak D call: TRBD2 (7 bases). Germline V gives CDR1 MNHNY, CDR2 SVGAGI (reference sequence). The germline V and J ends were trimmed by 5 bases and 3 bases, with 18 bases remaining between them. The CDR3 is 16 amino acids. The CDR3 here is CASSPRGATSTDTQYF. Here the CDR3 DNA reads TGTGCCAGCAGTCCACGGGGGGCTACGTCAACAGATACGCAGTATTTT.